This is a list of T cell receptor beta chains from one sample in a study of long-term antiretroviral therapy in people with HIV. Only in-frame clones appear in the TCRdb table, and some are missing; sequencing was by immunoSEQ multiplex PCR. The profile covers 15,000 to 20,000 clones, with 80% to 90% appearing a single time and more than 3.5% taken by the ten largest. The sample here was unsorted PBMCs, taken 2.1 years after starting antiretroviral therapy. The receptors were sampled from a man between 18 and 35 years old with HIV. The conserved cysteine and the conserved F or W are not part of the CDR3 here. A D gene is named only where the DNA matches it firmly. Rows may omit the clone size; those that give it use once, few, many or a size class.

>TRBV30|NA|TRBJ2-7|TRBD2
AWSVTSGMTYEQY
>TRBV5-1|NA|TRBJ1-2|NA
ASSLGRRTYGYT
>TRBV5-4|NA|TRBJ1-2|NA
ASSGDTTFGGYT
>TRBV30|once|TRBJ1-3|NA
AWSVGGNTIY
>TRBV9|NA|TRBJ1-2|NA
ASSSGFRVNYGYT
>TRBV5-1|NA|TRBJ1-3|NA
ASSLAGGNTIY
>TRBV19|NA|TRBJ2-1|NA
ASSIVGANEQF
>TRBV6-1|NA|TRBJ2-7|NA
ASSEYRLGEQY
>TRBV6-5|NA|TRBJ2-1|TRBD1
ASSQGQGTHNEQF
>TRBV5-5|NA|TRBJ1-1|NA
ASSLGGSGNTEAF
>TRBV6-5|NA|TRBJ1-1|NA
ASHRSTSDEAF
>TRBV14|NA|TRBJ2-7|NA
ATADSTYEQY
>TRBV7-3|once|TRBJ2-7|NA
ASSLGPSYEQY
>TRBV30|NA|TRBJ2-7|NA
AWNSNAYEQY
>TRBV29-1|NA|TRBJ2-7|TRBD2
SVSGRAVDEQY
>TRBV5-4|NA|TRBJ1-1|NA
ASSRDENTEAF
>TRBV29-1|NA|TRBJ2-5|TRBD1
SVAGTGETQY
>TRBV7-9|NA|TRBJ2-7|NA
ASSLGDTAYEQY
>TRBV6-5|NA|TRBJ1-5|NA
ASSTRAAGQPQH
>TRBV19|few|TRBJ2-7|NA
ASSIAGDYEQY
>TRBV6-1|NA|TRBJ1-3|NA
ASNFAGNTIY
>TRBV7-8|NA|TRBJ1-5|NA
ASSFGQKHSNQPQH
>TRBV19|few|TRBJ1-1|TRBD1
ASTQGDLNTEAF
>TRBV29-1|NA|TRBJ2-1|NA
SVEVSSFGYEQF
>TRBV4-3|NA|TRBJ2-5|NA
ASSQPGAPSGTQY
>TRBV20-1|NA|TRBJ2-7|NA
SAYGGNEQY
>TRBV5-1|NA|TRBJ2-2|TRBD2
ASRKREGVDDTGELF
>TRBV7-9|few|TRBJ2-7|TRBD1
ASSTSSIQGQQY
>TRBV5-5|NA|TRBJ1-3|NA
ASTLLDFTRGNTIY
>TRBV6-6|NA|TRBJ1-1|NA
ASSYAGFTEAF
>TRBV6-6|NA|TRBJ1-2|TRBD1
ASSYSVQGANGYT
>TRBV27|NA|TRBJ2-7|NA
ASAGVAYEQY
>TRBV18|once|TRBJ2-7|NA
ASSPPGRGGYEQY
>TRBV11-1|NA|TRBJ2-1|NA
ASSLDGLNEQF
>TRBV28|NA|TRBJ1-1|NA
ASSLWGQTEAF
>TRBV5-5|NA|TRBJ2-7|NA
ASSLASGSYEQY
>TRBV29-1|NA|TRBJ1-1|NA
SVENRAGTEAF
>TRBV29-1|NA|TRBJ1-2|NA
SVLGGGNYGYT
>TRBV2|NA|TRBJ1-5|TRBD1
ASRTGGVNQPQH
>TRBV7-8|NA|TRBJ1-4|NA
ASSLERAKGEKLF
>TRBV29-1|NA|TRBJ1-1|NA
SVEVGGGRAF
>TRBV4-2|NA|TRBJ1-3|NA
ASSQESTGTGNTIY
>TRBV7-2|NA|TRBJ1-2|NA
ASSLGWTTVSPYGYT
>TRBV6-1|NA|TRBJ1-4|NA
ASSDIRTRGATNEKLF
>TRBV19|NA|TRBJ2-1|NA
ASIRAGISYNEQF
>TRBV13|NA|TRBJ1-1|NA
ASSPHRGEAF
>TRBV19|NA|TRBJ1-3|NA
ASRERGRDTIY
>TRBV4-3|NA|TRBJ2-7|NA
ASSQDWAETYEQY
>TRBV4-3|NA|TRBJ1-2|NA
ASSHTQESYGYT
>TRBV7-2|NA|TRBJ2-3|NA
ASSLRGHAGRSTDTQY
>TRBV5-1|NA|TRBJ2-7|TRBD2
ASGSGSVAYEQY
>TRBV6-9|NA|TRBJ1-1|TRBD1
ASRDRGENTEAF
>TRBV5-1|NA|TRBJ1-2|TRBD1
ASSRGDSYGYT
>TRBV9|NA|TRBJ1-3|TRBD1
ASSSHGTGDWNTIY